The subject of this entry is one T cell receptor beta chain. This sample is part of a study of blood T cell repertoires in COVID-19. At the level of the study: Samples taken during acute and convalescent COVID-19 were collected in the United States, Italy and Spain. T cells, B-cell-depleted T cells, or PBMCs supplied cDNA or gDNA.

The authors' processing: Estimation of nucleated cell counts was performed using reference gene primer amplification. Libraries were prepared by immunoSEQ multiplex PCR; TCRdb keeps only in-frame clonotypes and omits some of them. D and trimming were read from the DNA, whereas the V and J calls and clone size are those reported in that table. The table includes over 250,000 clones, approximately 85% detected once. Germline values: CDR1 MNHEY, CDR2 SVGEGT. CDR3 length: 17 residues. V was cut by 6 bases and J by 4 bases, with 23 bases left in between. The chain links TRBV6-2 or TRBV6-3 to TRBJ2-3; maybe TRBD2 (5 bases). This sequence originates from a woman aged 70-85 years with acute or convalescent COVID-19. Sequenced sample: peripheral blood. The DNA for the CDR3 is TGTGCCAGCAGCCCGACCCCCGGACTGGCGTTTTCAGATACGCAGTATTTT. It specifies CASSPTPGLAFSDTQYF.